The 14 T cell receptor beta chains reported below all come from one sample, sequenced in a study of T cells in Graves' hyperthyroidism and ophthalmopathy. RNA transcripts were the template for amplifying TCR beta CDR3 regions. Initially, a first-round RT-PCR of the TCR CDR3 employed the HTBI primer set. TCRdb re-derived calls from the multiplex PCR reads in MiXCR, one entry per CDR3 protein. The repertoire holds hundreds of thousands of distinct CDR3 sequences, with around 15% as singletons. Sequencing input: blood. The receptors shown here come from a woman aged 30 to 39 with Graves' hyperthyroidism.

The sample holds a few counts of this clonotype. The CDR3 sequence: CASSLEVAGEQFF. CDR3 DNA: TGTGCCAGCAGCTTAGAGGTGGCGGGAGAGCAGTTCTTC. The rearrangement uses TRBV7-9 and TRBJ2-1; weak D call: TRBD2 (6 bases). The CDR3 has 13 amino acids. V shed 1 base and J shed 10 bases, with 11 bases lying between them. Germline loops: CDR1 SEHNR, CDR2 FQNEAQ (reference sequence).

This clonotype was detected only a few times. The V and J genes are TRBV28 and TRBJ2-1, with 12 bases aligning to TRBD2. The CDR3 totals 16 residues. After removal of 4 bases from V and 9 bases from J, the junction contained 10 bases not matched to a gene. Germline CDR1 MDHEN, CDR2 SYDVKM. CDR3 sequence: CASSSRTSGKAGEQFF. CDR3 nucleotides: TGTGCCAGCAGTTCCCGGACTAGCGGGAAAGCGGGTGAGCAGTTCTTC.

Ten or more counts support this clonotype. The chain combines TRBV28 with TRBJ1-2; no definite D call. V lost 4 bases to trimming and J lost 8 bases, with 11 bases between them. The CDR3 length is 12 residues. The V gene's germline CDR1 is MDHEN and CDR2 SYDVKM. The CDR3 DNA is TGTGCCAGCAGTTCACTCCTCGACGGCTACACCTTC. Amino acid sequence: CASSSLLDGYTF.

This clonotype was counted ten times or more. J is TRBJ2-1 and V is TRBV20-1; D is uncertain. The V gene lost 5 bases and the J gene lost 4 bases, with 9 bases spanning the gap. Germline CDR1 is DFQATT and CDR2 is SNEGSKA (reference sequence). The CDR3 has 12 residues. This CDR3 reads CSARSAYNEQFF. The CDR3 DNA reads TGCAGTGCTCGGTCCGCTTACAATGAGCAGTTCTTC.

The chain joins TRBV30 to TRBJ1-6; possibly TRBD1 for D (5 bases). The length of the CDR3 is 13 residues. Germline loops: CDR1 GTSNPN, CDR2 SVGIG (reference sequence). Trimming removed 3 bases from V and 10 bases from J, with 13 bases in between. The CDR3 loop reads CAWRAWGNSPLHF. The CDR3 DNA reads TGTGCCTGGAGAGCCTGGGGGAACTCACCCCTCCACTTT.

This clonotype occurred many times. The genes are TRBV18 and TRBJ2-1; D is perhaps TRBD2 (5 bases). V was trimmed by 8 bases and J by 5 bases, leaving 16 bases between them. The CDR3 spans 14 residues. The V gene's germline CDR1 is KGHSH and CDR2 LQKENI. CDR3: CASTLDTRNNEQFF. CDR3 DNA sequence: TGTGCCAGCACCTTAGATACTAGAAACAATGAGCAGTTCTTC.

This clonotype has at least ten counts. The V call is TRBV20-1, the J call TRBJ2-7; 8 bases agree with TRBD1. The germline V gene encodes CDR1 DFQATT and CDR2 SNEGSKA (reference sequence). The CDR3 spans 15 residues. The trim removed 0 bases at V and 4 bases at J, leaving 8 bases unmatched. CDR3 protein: CSARDHGQGSYEQYF. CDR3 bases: TGCAGTGCTAGAGATCACGGACAGGGTTCATACGAGCAGTACTTC.

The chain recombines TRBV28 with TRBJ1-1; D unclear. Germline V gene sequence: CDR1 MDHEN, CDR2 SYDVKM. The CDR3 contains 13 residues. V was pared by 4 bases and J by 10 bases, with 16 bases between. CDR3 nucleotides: TGTGCCAGCAGTTCCCTAGACACGGCCAGAGCTTTCTTT. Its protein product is CASSSLDTARAFF.

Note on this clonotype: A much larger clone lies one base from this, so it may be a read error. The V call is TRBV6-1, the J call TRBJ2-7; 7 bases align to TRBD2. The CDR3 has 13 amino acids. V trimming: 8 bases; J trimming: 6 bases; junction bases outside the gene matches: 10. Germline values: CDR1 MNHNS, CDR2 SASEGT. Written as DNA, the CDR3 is TGTGCCAGCGCCGGGACTAATACCTGCGAGCAGTACTTC. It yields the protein CASAGTNTCEQYF.

DNA for the CDR3: TGTGCCAGCAGCCTGGGGGCAGTATCCTACGAGCAGTACTTC. Protein sequence: CASSLGAVSYEQYF. This chain connects TRBV9 to TRBJ2-7; D perhaps matches TRBD1 (6 bases). This CDR3 spans 14 amino acids. Between the trimmed V and J ends, which lost 4 bases and 1 base, there was a span of 12 bases. Germline values: CDR1 SGDLS, CDR2 YYNGEE. Full variable domain (rest looked up from reference TRBV9 and TRBJ2-7): DSGVTQTPKHLITATGQRVTLRCSPRSGDLSVYWYQQSLDQGLQFLIQYYNGEERAKGNILERFSAQQFPDLHSELNLSSLELGDSALYFCASSLGAVSYEQYFGPGTRLTVT.

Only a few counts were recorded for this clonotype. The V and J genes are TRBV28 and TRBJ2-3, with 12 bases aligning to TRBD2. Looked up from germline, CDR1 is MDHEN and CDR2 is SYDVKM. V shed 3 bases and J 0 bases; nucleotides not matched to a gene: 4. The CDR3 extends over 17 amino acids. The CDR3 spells CASSLLAGGPSTDTQYF. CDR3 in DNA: TGTGCCAGCAGTTTGCTAGCGGGAGGGCCTAGCACAGATACGCAGTATTTT.

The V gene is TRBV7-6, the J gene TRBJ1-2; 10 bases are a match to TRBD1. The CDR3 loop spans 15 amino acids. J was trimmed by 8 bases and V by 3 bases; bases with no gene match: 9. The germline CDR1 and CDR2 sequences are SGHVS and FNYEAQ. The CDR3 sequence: CASSLSGTGVIGYTF. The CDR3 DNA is TGTGCCAGCAGCTTGTCCGGGACAGGGGTAATCGGCTACACCTTC.

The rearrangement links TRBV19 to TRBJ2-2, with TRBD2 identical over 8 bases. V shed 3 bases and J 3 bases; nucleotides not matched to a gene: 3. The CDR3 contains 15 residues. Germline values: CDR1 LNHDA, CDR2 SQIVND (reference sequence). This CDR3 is CASSISGDYTGELFF. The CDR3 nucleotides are TGTGCCAGTAGTATTAGCGGGGATTACACCGGGGAGCTGTTTTTT.

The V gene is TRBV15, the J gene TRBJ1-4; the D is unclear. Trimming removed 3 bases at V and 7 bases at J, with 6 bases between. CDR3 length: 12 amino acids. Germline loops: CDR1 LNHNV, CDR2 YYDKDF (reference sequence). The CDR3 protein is CATSSEGEKLFF. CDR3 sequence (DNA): TGTGCCACCAGCAGCGAGGGTGAAAAACTGTTTTTT.